One sample yielded the 22 T cell receptor beta chains listed below, sequenced in a study of shared clonotypes between healthy human individuals. In the naive CD8 group, cells lacked CD45RO and were positively selected for CCR7, so terminally differentiated effector memory CD45RA+ cells were left out. Using immunoSEQ multiplex PCR, the repertoire was profiled, and TCRdb retains in-frame clones only, with some absent. The repertoire holds hundreds of thousands of clones, with nearly 97% as singletons. Sequenced: naive CD8+ T cells sorted from blood. Source of these receptors: a woman in her twenties or thirties in good health.

V and J are TRBV2 and TRBJ2-1; 9 nucleotides align to TRBD2. The germline CDR1 and CDR2 sequences are SNHLY and FYNNEI. The trim removed 3 bases at V and 6 bases at J, leaving 3 bases unmatched. This CDR3 has 14 residues. This CDR3 reads CASSELAGPNEQFF. The DNA for the CDR3 is TGTGCCAGCAGTGAGCTAGCGGGGCCCAATGAGCAGTTCTTC.

The chain employs TRBV28 and TRBJ1-3; weak D call: TRBD1 (5 bases). The CDR3 sequence is 13 residues long. The V end lost 6 bases, the J end lost 4 bases, and 10 bases lay between the germline ends. Germline CDR1 reads MDHEN; CDR2 reads SYDVKM. The CDR3 reads CASSPGSGNTIYF. CDR3 bases: TGTGCCAGCAGCCCAGGGTCAGGAAACACCATATATTTT.

The genes are TRBV7-9 and TRBJ2-1, with 8 bases fitting TRBD1. The junction had 2 bases not matched to a gene; V was cut back by 6 bases and J by 1 base. The CDR3 spans 14 residues. Germline CDR1 SEHNR, CDR2 FQNEAQ (reference sequence). This chain's CDR3 is CASSGQGSYNEQFF. The CDR3 DNA follows: TGTGCCAGCAGTGGACAGGGTTCCTACAATGAGCAGTTCTTC.

The genes are TRBV2 and TRBJ2-2, with TRBD1 as a possible D gene (6 bases). This CDR3 region has 16 residues. V was shortened by 6 bases and J by 0 bases, with 14 bases between the two germline ends. Germline V gives CDR1 SNHLY, CDR2 FYNNEI. CDR3 region: CASSPGTRSNTGELFF. The DNA for the CDR3 is TGTGCCAGCAGCCCCGGGACACGATCGAACACCGGGGAGCTGTTTTTT.

This chain connects TRBV27 to TRBJ1-2, with a possible D match to TRBD1 (6 bases). The CDR3 length is 13 residues. Deletions cut 8 bases from V and 6 bases from J, with 16 bases between. Germline V lookup: CDR1 MNHEY, CDR2 SMNVEV (reference sequence). The CDR3 nucleotides are TGTGCCAGCGGACCCGACAGGACCGATGGCTACACCTTC. It codes for CASGPDRTDGYTF.

The V and J genes are TRBV7-9 and TRBJ2-5; D possibly corresponds to TRBD2 (5 bases). The V and J ends lost 3 bases and 1 base respectively, with 6 bases between them. The CDR3 totals 13 residues. Germline CDR1 is SEHNR and CDR2 is FQNEAQ (reference sequence). Written as DNA, the CDR3 is TGTGCCAGCAGCTTGGAGGCCCAAGAGACCCAGTACTTC. Its translation: CASSLEAQETQYF. The full variable domain, completed using reference TRBV7-9 and TRBJ2-5, is DTGVSQNPRHKITKRGQNVTFRCDPISEHNRLYWYRQTLGQGPEFLTYFQNEAQLEKSRLLSDRFSAERPKGSFSTLEIQRTEQGDSAMYLCASSLEAQETQYFGPGTRLLVL.

The V and J genes are TRBV19 and TRBJ2-7; D is perhaps TRBD1 (5 bases). Germline-derived CDR1 and CDR2 are LNHDA and SQIVND (reference sequence). The CDR3 totals 11 residues. With 5 bases removed from V and 5 bases from J, the gap between germline ends came to 7 bases. The CDR3 sequence is CASSGHHEQYF. For the CDR3, the DNA is TGTGCCAGTAGTGGACACCACGAGCAGTACTTC. Complete variable domain (other parts from reference TRBV19 and TRBJ2-7): DGGITQSPKYLFRKEGQNVTLSCEQNLNHDAMYWYRQDPGQGLRLIYYSQIVNDFQKGDIAEGYSVSREKKESFPLTVTSAQKNPTAFYLCASSGHHEQYFGPGTRLTVT.

The V gene is TRBV27, the J gene TRBJ2-3, with unresolved D. Trimming took 3 bases from V and 3 from J, leaving 16 bases between them. The CDR3 extends over 16 amino acids. Germline V CDR1 and CDR2: MNHEY, SMNVEV (reference sequence). CDR3 residues: CASSFNGPRWTDTQYF. In DNA form, the CDR3 reads TGTGCCAGCAGTTTCAACGGACCCCGGTGGACAGATACGCAGTATTTT.

The rearrangement joins TRBV6-4 to TRBJ2-2; D not resolved. Trimming shortened V by 0 bases and J by 5 bases, and 4 bases separated the two germline ends. CDR3 length: 13 amino acids. CDR1 MRHNA and CDR2 SNTAGT come from the germline V gene. CDR3 DNA: TGTGCCAGCAGTGACTCCAGAACCGGGGAGCTGTTTTTT. As protein: CASSDSRTGELFF.

The rearrangement links TRBV11-2 to TRBJ1-1, with D uncertain. This CDR3 contains 14 residues. Germline V gene sequence: CDR1 SGHAT, CDR2 FQNNGV. Between the trimmed V and J ends, which lost 0 bases and 0 bases, there was a span of 5 bases. In nucleotides, the CDR3 is TGTGCCAGCAGCTTAGATCACCTGAACACTGAAGCTTTCTTT. Translated, it gives CASSLDHLNTEAFF.

The genes are TRBV29-1 and TRBJ2-1; perhaps TRBD1 as D (6 bases). The CDR3 is made up of 13 amino acids. The V and J ends lost 5 bases and 7 bases respectively, with 15 bases between them. Germline V gene lookup returns CDR1 SQVTM and CDR2 ANQGSEA. The CDR3 region has the DNA TGCAGCGTTACCGGGACAATGGCAAATGAGCAGTTCTTC. Its protein product is CSVTGTMANEQFF.

This clone was seen just once. The V call is TRBV2, the J call TRBJ2-7; TRBD1 matches at 9 bases. The CDR3 sequence is 13 residues long. J lost 4 bases, V lost 7 bases, and 5 bases had no gene match. Germline loops: CDR1 SNHLY, CDR2 FYNNEI. This chain's CDR3 is CASNDRGTYEQYF. The CDR3 nucleotides read TGTGCCAGCAACGACAGGGGGACGTACGAGCAGTACTTC.

V is TRBV27 and J is TRBJ2-3; D remains ambiguous. The CDR3 covers 13 residues. The ends were cut back, 2 bases at V and 3 bases at J, with 6 bases in the middle. CDR1 MNHEY and CDR2 SMNVEV come from the germline V gene (reference sequence). In nucleotides, the CDR3 is TGTGCCAGCAGTTTAGCTAAAACAGATACGCAGTATTTT. Translation: CASSLAKTDTQYF.

The chain is built from TRBV7-9 and TRBJ2-2; D unresolved. CDR3 length: 10 amino acids. CDR1 and CDR2 from the germline V gene are SEHNR and FQNEAQ (reference sequence). V was shortened by 1 base and J by 9 bases, with 0 bases between the two germline ends. The CDR3 nucleotides read TGTGCCAGCAGCTTAGGGGAGCTGTTTTTT. This translates into CASSLGELFF.

The rearrangement links TRBV7-9 to TRBJ2-5; D is perhaps TRBD1 or TRBD2 (5 bases each). CDR1 SEHNR and CDR2 FQNEAQ come from the germline V gene (reference sequence). Trimming pared 5 bases from V and 0 bases from J, leaving 19 bases between. The CDR3 spans 17 residues. CDR3 sequence: CASSRPEGRTYQETQYF. DNA for the CDR3: TGTGCCAGCAGCCGCCCTGAGGGACGAACGTACCAAGAGACCCAGTACTTC.

The J gene is TRBJ1-4, the V gene TRBV5-6, with D possibly TRBD1 on 6 matching bases. Trimming removed 0 bases at V and 3 bases at J, with 9 bases between. The germline CDR1 and CDR2 sequences are SGHDT and YYEEEE. CDR3 size: 15 residues. CDR3 sequence: CASSLAAGANEKLFF. The CDR3 nucleotides read TGTGCCAGCAGCTTGGCGGCAGGGGCTAATGAAAAACTGTTTTTT.

This rearrangement joins TRBV7-9 to TRBJ1-6; 9 bases map to TRBD1. The CDR3 length is 14 residues. Germline values: CDR1 SEHNR, CDR2 FQNEAQ (reference sequence). The V and J ends lost 4 bases and 9 bases, in that order; junction bases with no gene match: 4. In DNA form, the CDR3 reads TGTGCCAGCAGCTCCCGGGACAGGGTTTCACCCCTCCACTTT. Residues: CASSSRDRVSPLHF.

This rearrangement joins TRBV11-2 to TRBJ1-2, with TRBD1 identical over 9 bases. This CDR3 is 16 amino acids long. With 5 bases clipped from V and 1 base from J, the junction kept 8 bases outside the gene matches. Germline CDR1 SGHAT, CDR2 FQNNGV. CDR3 loop: CASSEGQGLLNYGYTF. For the CDR3, the DNA is TGTGCCAGCAGCGAAGGACAGGGGCTCCTTAACTATGGCTACACCTTC.

The chain employs TRBV5-6 and TRBJ2-5; D is possibly TRBD1 (5 bases). There are 14 residues in the CDR3. V was cut by 0 bases and J by 2 bases, with 8 bases left in between. Germline CDR1 and CDR2: SGHDT and YYEEEE. The CDR3 here is CASSLGQIQETQYF. In nucleotides, the CDR3 is TGTGCCAGCAGCTTGGGACAGATACAAGAGACCCAGTACTTC. The variable domain in full, completed from reference TRBV5-6 and TRBJ2-5, reads DAGVTQSPTHLIKTRGQQVTLRCSPKSGHDTVSWYQQALGQGPQFIFQYYEEEERQRGNFPDRFSGHQFPNYSSELNVNALLLGDSALYLCASSLGQIQETQYFGPGTRLLVL.

This chain joins TRBV29-1 and TRBJ1-1; D unresolved. This CDR3 comprises 15 residues. Trimming took 7 bases from V and 4 from J, leaving 22 bases between them. Germline CDR1 reads SQVTM; CDR2 reads ANQGSEA. CDR3 sequence: CSAKGSNDGSTEAFF. The CDR3 DNA reads TGCAGCGCGAAGGGTTCAAACGACGGGAGCACTGAAGCTTTCTTT.

The chain joins TRBV4-1 to TRBJ2-7; D might be TRBD1 (5 bases). The ends were cut back, 4 bases at V and 0 bases at J, with 13 bases in the middle. CDR3 length: 15 residues. Germline V lookup: CDR1 MGHRA, CDR2 YSYEKL. The CDR3 DNA reads as TGCGCCAGCAGCCCACGACAGTTCTTCTCCTACGAGCAGTACTTC. This gives the protein CASSPRQFFSYEQYF.

The chain joins TRBV7-9 to TRBJ2-5; 13 bases are a match to TRBD2. The CDR3 is made up of 17 amino acids. Germline CDR1 and CDR2: SEHNR and FQNEAQ (reference sequence). V shed 5 bases, J shed 5 bases, and the junction held 11 bases outside the gene matches. Here the CDR3 DNA reads TGTGCCAGCAGCGGCACCCGGACTAGCGGGGGATCGGAGACCCAGTACTTC. It translates to CASSGTRTSGGSETQYF.